This T cell receptor beta chain was captured by sequencing in a study of regulatory and conventional T cells in RAG deficiency. Whole-study results and caveats: Control T-cell subsets had markedly higher Shannon entropy and lower Simpson indices than RAG-deficient patients. Omenn syndrome and CID/AS patients had roughly 100-fold fewer unique Treg TCR beta sequences, versus approximately 10-fold elsewhere.

Germline lookup yields CDR1 MNHNS and CDR2 SASEGT. This CDR3 comprises 15 residues. Trimming removed 5 bases from V and 0 bases from J; junction bases left unmatched: 6. Using immunoSEQ multiplex PCR, the repertoire was profiled, and TCRdb retains in-frame clones only, with some absent. The sample lists fewer than 35,000 clones, over 75% occurring once. On this clone itself: Its antigen is unknown.

The sample also formed part of further work on regulatory T cells. That report adds: Amplification used 52 TRBV primers and 13 TRBJ primers.

What was sequenced was CD8+ T cells sorted from blood. The chain uses TRBV6-1 and TRBJ1-1; 7 bases are a match to TRBD1. This TCR derives from a human donor in good health. DNA of the CDR3: TGTGCCAGCAGTACTTGGGACAGTTTGAACACTGAAGCTTTCTTT. As protein: CASSTWDSLNTEAFF.